This T cell receptor (beta chain) was obtained from a study of OX40 agonist ivuxolimab in advanced cancers. Study-level background: Administration of intravenous ivuxolimab to patients occurred every 2 weeks at 0.01 to 10 mg/kg. A male proportion of about 84% was recorded, with mean age 60 years and range roughly 23 to 79.

Losses at the gene ends were 3 bases for V and 6 bases for J; bases not matched to a gene: 9. The germline gives CDR1 KGHSH, CDR2 LQKENI. This CDR3 contains 16 residues. This table comes from immunoSEQ multiplex PCR, and its TCRdb copy is limited to in-frame clones, with some not included. Among 80,000 to 95,000 clones, 92% were seen once, and the ten largest hold more than 0.5%. The source of this sequence is an adult with an advanced solid tumor such as melanoma, head and neck, liver or kidney cancer. This sequence joins TRBV18 and TRBJ2-2; 8 bases are shared with TRBD1. The sequencing here drew on CD4+ or CD8+ T cells sorted from blood, taken in a trial of the OX40 agonist ivuxolimab. CDR3 protein: CASSPQTGVGPGELFF. In DNA, the CDR3 is TGTGCCAGCTCACCTCAGACAGGGGTTGGCCCCGGGGAGCTGTTTTTT.